This T cell receptor beta chain was captured in a study of OX40 agonist ivuxolimab in advanced cancers. Background on the study: Averaging roughly 60 years in age, with a range of about 23 to 90, the cohort was around 85% male.

Study results and caveats: Some nonresponders likewise displayed low normalized T-cell clonal expansion.

Regarding this clone: As yet, its antigen is unknown.

Profiled with immunoSEQ multiplex PCR; TCRdb holds only in-frame clones, not every one. The repertoire has about 88,000 clones, about 86% of them found once; the top ten carry around 1.6%. V trimming: 1 base; J trimming: 8 bases; junction bases outside the gene matches: 7. CDR3 length equals 16 residues. Germline V gene data show CDR1 as SGHRS and CDR2 as YFSETQ. The sequencing here drew on CD4+ or CD8+ T cells sorted from blood, taken in a trial of the OX40 agonist ivuxolimab. The rearrangement links TRBV5-1 to TRBJ2-1; TRBD2 matches at 12 bases. This sequence originates from an adult with an advanced solid tumor such as melanoma, head and neck, liver or kidney cancer. The CDR3 region is CASSLTLAGGPHEQFF. CDR3 DNA sequence: TGCGCCAGCAGCTTGACCCTAGCGGGAGGGCCCCATGAGCAGTTCTTC.